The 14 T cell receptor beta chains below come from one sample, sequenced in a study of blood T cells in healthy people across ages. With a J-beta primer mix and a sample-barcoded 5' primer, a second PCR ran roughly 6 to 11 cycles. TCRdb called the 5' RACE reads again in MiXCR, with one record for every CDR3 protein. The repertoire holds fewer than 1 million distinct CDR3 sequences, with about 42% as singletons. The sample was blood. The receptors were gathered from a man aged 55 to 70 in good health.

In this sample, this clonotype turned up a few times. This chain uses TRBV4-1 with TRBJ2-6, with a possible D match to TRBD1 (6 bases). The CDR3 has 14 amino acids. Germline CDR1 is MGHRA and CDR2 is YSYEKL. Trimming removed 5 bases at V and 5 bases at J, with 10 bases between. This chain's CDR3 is CASSIQGRANVLTF. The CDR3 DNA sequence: TGCGCCAGCAGCATACAGGGAAGGGCCAACGTCCTGACTTTC.

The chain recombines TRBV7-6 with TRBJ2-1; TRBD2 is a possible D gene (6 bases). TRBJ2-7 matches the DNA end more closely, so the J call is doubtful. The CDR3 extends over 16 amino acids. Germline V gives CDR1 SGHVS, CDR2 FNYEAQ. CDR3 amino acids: CASSLAGGSSYNEQYF. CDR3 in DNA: TGTGCCAGCAGCTTAGCGGGGGGAAGCTCCTACAATGAGCAGTACTTC.

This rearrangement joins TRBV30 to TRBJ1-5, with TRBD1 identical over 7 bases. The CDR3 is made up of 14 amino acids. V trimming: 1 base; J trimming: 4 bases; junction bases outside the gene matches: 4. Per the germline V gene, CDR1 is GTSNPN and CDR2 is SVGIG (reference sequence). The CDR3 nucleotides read TGTGCCTGGAGTGAGGGGGCAGTGAATCAGCCCCAGCATTTT. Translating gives CAWSEGAVNQPQHF.

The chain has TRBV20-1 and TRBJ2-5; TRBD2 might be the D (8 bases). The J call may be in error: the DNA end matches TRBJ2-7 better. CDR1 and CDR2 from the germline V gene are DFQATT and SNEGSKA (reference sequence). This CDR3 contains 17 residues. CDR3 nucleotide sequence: TGCAGTGCTAGAGACCGAGTCGGACTAGCAGGGGGGTACGAGCAGTACTTC. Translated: CSARDRVGLAGGYEQYF.

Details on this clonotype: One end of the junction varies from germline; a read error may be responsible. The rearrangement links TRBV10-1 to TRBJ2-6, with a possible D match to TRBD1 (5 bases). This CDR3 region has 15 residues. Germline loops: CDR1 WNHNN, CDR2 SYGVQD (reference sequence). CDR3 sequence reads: CAGSPDSSGANVLTF. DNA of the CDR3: TGCGCCGGCAGTCCCGACAGCTCTGGGGCCAACGTCCTGACTTTC.

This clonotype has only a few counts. The CDR3 nucleotides read TGTGCCAGCCGTCGGGATCCTGGAATTGAGACCCAGTACTTC. It translates to CASRRDPGIETQYF. The chain carries TRBV5-5 and TRBJ2-5, with TRBD2 as a possible D gene (5 bases). Between the trimmed V and J ends, which lost 7 bases and 5 bases, there was a span of 18 bases. The CDR3 contains 14 residues. In germline, CDR1 is SGHKS, CDR2 YYEKEE (reference sequence).

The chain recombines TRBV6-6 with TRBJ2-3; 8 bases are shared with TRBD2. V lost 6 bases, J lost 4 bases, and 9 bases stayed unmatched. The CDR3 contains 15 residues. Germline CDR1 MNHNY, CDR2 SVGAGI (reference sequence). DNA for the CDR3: TGTGCCAGCAGCCCTCTCCGGGGGGGATCAGATACGCAGTATTTT. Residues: CASSPLRGGSDTQYF.

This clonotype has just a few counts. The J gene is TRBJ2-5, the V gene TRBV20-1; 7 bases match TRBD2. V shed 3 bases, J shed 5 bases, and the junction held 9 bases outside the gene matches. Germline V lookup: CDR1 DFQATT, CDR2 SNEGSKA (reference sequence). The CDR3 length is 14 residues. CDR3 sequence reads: CSASPPAGGETQYF. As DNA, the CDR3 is TGCAGTGCTAGCCCACCGGCCGGGGGGGAGACCCAGTACTTC.

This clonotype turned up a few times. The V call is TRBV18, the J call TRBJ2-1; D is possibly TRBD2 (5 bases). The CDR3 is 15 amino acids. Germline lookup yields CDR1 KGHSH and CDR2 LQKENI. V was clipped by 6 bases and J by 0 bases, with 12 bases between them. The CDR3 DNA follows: TGTGCCAGCTCCACGTCGGGGAGCTCCTACAATGAGCAGTTCTTC. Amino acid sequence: CASSTSGSSYNEQFF.

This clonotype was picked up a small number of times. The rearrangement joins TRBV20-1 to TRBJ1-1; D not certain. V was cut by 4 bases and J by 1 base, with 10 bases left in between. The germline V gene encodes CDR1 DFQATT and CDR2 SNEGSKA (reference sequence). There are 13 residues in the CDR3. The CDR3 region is CSATPGGNTEAFF. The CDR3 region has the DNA TGCAGTGCTACCCCGGGCGGGAACACTGAAGCTTTCTTT.

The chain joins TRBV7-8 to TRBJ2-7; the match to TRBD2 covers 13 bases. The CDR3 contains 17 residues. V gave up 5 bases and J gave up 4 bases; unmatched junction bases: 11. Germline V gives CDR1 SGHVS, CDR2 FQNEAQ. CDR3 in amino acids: CASSIGLGTSGAYEQYF. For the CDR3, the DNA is TGTGCCAGCAGCATTGGGCTCGGGACTAGCGGGGCGTACGAGCAGTACTTC. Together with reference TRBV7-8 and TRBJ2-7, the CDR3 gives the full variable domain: GAGVSQSPRYKVAKRGQDVALRCDPISGHVSLFWYQQALGQGPEFLTYFQNEAQLDKSGLPSDRFFAERPEGSVSTLKIQRTQQEDSAVYLCASSIGLGTSGAYEQYFGPGTRLTVT.

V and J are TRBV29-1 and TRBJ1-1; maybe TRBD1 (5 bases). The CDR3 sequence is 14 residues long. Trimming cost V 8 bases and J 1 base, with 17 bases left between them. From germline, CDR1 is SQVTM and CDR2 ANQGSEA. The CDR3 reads CSFWVGVGNTEAFF. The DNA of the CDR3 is TGCAGCTTTTGGGTAGGGGTGGGGAACACTGAAGCTTTCTTT.

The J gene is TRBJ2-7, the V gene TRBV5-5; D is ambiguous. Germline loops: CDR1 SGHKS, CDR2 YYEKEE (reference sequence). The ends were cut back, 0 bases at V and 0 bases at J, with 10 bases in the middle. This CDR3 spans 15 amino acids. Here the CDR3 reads CASSLGETSSYEQYF. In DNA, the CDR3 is TGTGCCAGCAGCTTGGGCGAAACATCCTCCTACGAGCAGTACTTC.

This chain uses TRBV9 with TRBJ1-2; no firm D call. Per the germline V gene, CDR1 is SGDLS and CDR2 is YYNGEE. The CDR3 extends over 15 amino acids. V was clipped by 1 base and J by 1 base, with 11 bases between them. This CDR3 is CASSVSAEINYGYTF. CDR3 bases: TGTGCCAGCAGCGTATCAGCGGAGATTAACTATGGCTACACCTTC.